This passage covers 28 T cell receptor beta chains from one sample sequenced in a study of cytomegalovirus exposure and HLA in healthy donors. Method: immunoSEQ multiplex PCR; TCRdb's copy keeps in-frame clones and lacks some. Among 150,000 or so clones listed, about 87% were seen once. Sequences were obtained from PBMCs. The receptor source for this set is a woman under 40 in good health and CMV-seronegative.

V and J are TRBV6-1 and TRBJ2-3; 12 nucleotides align to TRBD2. V lost 6 bases, J lost 6 bases, and 7 bases stayed unmatched. The CDR3 is 15 residues long. Germline CDR1 MNHNS, CDR2 SASEGT. CDR3 region: CASSPLAGGWDTQYF. CDR3 sequence (DNA): TGTGCCAGCAGCCCACTAGCGGGGGGCTGGGATACGCAGTATTTT.

The chain couples TRBV4-1 to TRBJ2-3; D uncertain. Looked up from germline, CDR1 is MGHRA and CDR2 is YSYEKL. The V and J ends lost 1 base and 3 bases respectively, with 5 bases between them. This CDR3 region has 13 residues. The CDR3 nucleotides are TGCGCCAGCAGCCAAGTCGAGACAGATACGCAGTATTTT. Translating it yields CASSQVETDTQYF.

The V call is TRBV2, the J call TRBJ2-1, with 8 bases fitting TRBD1. The CDR3 has 14 residues. CDR1 is SNHLY, CDR2 FYNNEI, per germline. With V trimmed by 6 bases and J by 6 bases, 7 bases remained unmatched. CDR3 in amino acids: CASREQGVGNEQFF. DNA of the CDR3: TGTGCCAGCAGGGAACAGGGGGTCGGCAATGAGCAGTTCTTC. Based on the CDR3 plus reference TRBV2 and TRBJ2-1, the full variable domain is EPEVTQTPSHQVTQMGQEVILRCVPISNHLYFYWYRQILGQKVEFLVSFYNNEISEKSEIFDDQFSVERPDGSNFTLKIRSTKLEDSAMYFCASREQGVGNEQFFGPGTRLTVL.

The rearrangement joins TRBV6-5 to TRBJ2-7; the match to TRBD2 covers 8 bases. V trimming: 4 bases; J trimming: 0 bases; junction bases outside the gene matches: 5. CDR1 MNHEY and CDR2 SVGAGI come from the germline V gene. The CDR3 has 15 amino acids. CDR3 sequence (DNA): TGTGCCAGCAGTTTCACTAGCGGTAGCTCCTACGAGCAGTACTTC. It is translated as CASSFTSGSSYEQYF.

The chain couples TRBV27 to TRBJ1-2; weak D call: TRBD1 (5 bases). CDR3 length equals 16 residues. V was shortened by 6 bases and J by 0 bases, with 17 bases between the two germline ends. Germline CDR1 is MNHEY and CDR2 is SMNVEV (reference sequence). The CDR3 sequence is CASREVPGHPNYGYTF. As DNA, the CDR3 is TGTGCCAGCAGAGAAGTCCCAGGGCACCCTAACTATGGCTACACCTTC.

This clone is a singleton in its sample. The gene calls are TRBV5-8 and TRBJ2-7; 14 nucleotides align to TRBD2. The CDR3 extends over 16 amino acids. The ends lost 3 bases at V and 2 bases at J; junction bases unmatched: 4. Per the germline V gene, CDR1 is SGHTS and CDR2 is YDEGEE. CDR3 nucleotide sequence: TGTGCCAGCAGCTCGAGGACTAGCGGGGGGACCTACGAGCAGTACTTC. This encodes CASSSRTSGGTYEQYF.

This chain links TRBV5-4 with TRBJ1-1; D is uncertain. V shed 0 bases and J shed 2 bases, with 8 bases lying between them. The germline CDR1 and CDR2 sequences are SGHNT and YYREEE (reference sequence). The CDR3 is made up of 14 amino acids. CDR3 bases: TGTGCCAGCAGCTTGGATCTAGGAAACACTGAAGCTTTCTTT. It specifies CASSLDLGNTEAFF.

V and J are TRBV6-6 and TRBJ2-1; TRBD1 matches at 10 bases. V lost 6 bases and J lost 4; bases outside the gene matches: 9. Germline V gene sequence: CDR1 MNHNY, CDR2 SVGAGI (reference sequence). The CDR3 covers 16 residues. The CDR3 sequence: CASSNSGTGAYNEQFF. The CDR3 nucleotides read TGTGCCAGCAGCAATTCCGGGACAGGGGCGTACAATGAGCAGTTCTTC.

The V gene is TRBV6-6, the J gene TRBJ1-3, with 9 bases that match TRBD1. The CDR3 sequence is 15 residues long. CDR1 and CDR2 from the germline V gene are MNHNY and SVGAGI (reference sequence). V shed 2 bases, J shed 8 bases, and the junction held 7 bases outside the gene matches. CDR3 bases: TGTGCCAGCAGTTACCAATCAGGACAGGGGTACACCATATATTTT. Protein sequence: CASSYQSGQGYTIYF.

This clone appeared a single time. This chain joins TRBV6-5 and TRBJ2-1, with TRBD1 identical over 7 bases. In germline, CDR1 is MNHEY, CDR2 SVGAGI. There are 14 residues in the CDR3. V shed 4 bases, J shed 6 bases, and the junction held 6 bases outside the gene matches. DNA of the CDR3: TGTGCCAGCAGTTTAACAGGGGTCAGCAATGAGCAGTTCTTC. Translation: CASSLTGVSNEQFF.

This clone has only a few counts. The chain recombines TRBV6-1 with TRBJ1-1, with D possibly TRBD1 on 6 matching bases. Trimming left V 8 bases short and J 3 bases short, with 16 bases between. The CDR3 extends over 14 amino acids. Germline-derived CDR1 and CDR2 are MNHNS and SASEGT. The CDR3 bases are TGTGCCAGCTCGGATCGGGGGGCCCACACTGAAGCTTTCTTT. It is translated as CASSDRGAHTEAFF.

For this clone: In the same sample, other DNA sequences code for this CDR3. The V and J genes are TRBV27 and TRBJ2-7, with D unclear. V was trimmed by 5 bases and J by 2 bases, leaving 10 bases between them. CDR1 is MNHEY and CDR2 is SMNVEV in the germline V gene (reference sequence). The CDR3 contains 13 residues. The CDR3 sequence: CASSLTSAYEQYF. CDR3 DNA: TGTGCCAGCAGTCTTACCTCGGCCTACGAGCAGTACTTC.

The chain carries TRBV15 and TRBJ1-5, with 7 bases identical to TRBD1. The germline CDR1 and CDR2 sequences are LNHNV and YYDKDF (reference sequence). The CDR3 covers 17 residues. With V trimmed by 0 bases and J by 0 bases, 5 bases remained unmatched. Here the CDR3 DNA reads TGTGCCACCAGCAGAGATCCGACAGGGAATAGCAATCAGCCCCAGCATTTT. Its translation: CATSRDPTGNSNQPQHF.

This chain uses TRBV11-2 with TRBJ1-1; D uncertain. Looked up from germline, CDR1 is SGHAT and CDR2 is FQNNGV. The CDR3 runs to 11 residues. With 8 bases removed from V and 11 bases from J, the gap between germline ends came to 15 bases. The chain's CDR3 is CASQAGPGAFF. CDR3 sequence (DNA): TGTGCCAGCCAAGCGGGCCCAGGCGCTTTCTTT.

This clone showed up just once. The V gene is TRBV25-1, the J gene TRBJ1-5, with D perhaps matching TRBD1 (5 bases). Between the trimmed V and J ends, which lost 2 bases and 4 bases, there was a span of 15 bases. Germline values: CDR1 MGHDK, CDR2 SYGVNS. The CDR3 sequence is 16 residues long. The chain's CDR3 is CASSEGWGRRNQPQHF. The CDR3 DNA is TGTGCCAGCAGTGAAGGTTGGGGCAGGCGGAATCAGCCCCAGCATTTT.

This clone was recorded once. The J gene is TRBJ1-4, the V gene TRBV5-1; 9 bases map to TRBD1. Germline V gives CDR1 SGHRS, CDR2 YFSETQ. J gave up 5 bases and V 4 bases, and 6 bases lay outside the gene matches. The CDR3 has 15 amino acids. The CDR3: CASSRGQGKNEKLFF. As DNA, the CDR3 is TGCGCCAGCAGCCGTGGACAGGGGAAGAATGAAAAACTGTTTTTT.

CDR3 region: CASSGSGGLGTEAFF. In DNA form, the CDR3 reads TGCGCCAGCAGTGGGTCAGGGGGTCTGGGCACTGAAGCTTTCTTT. V and J are TRBV10-2 and TRBJ1-1; 7 bases fit TRBD1. Unmatched junction bases numbered 9, after V lost 4 bases and J lost 4 bases. Germline CDR1 and CDR2: WSHSY and SAAADI. The CDR3 loop spans 15 amino acids.

The chain links TRBV4-1 to TRBJ2-3; 13 nucleotides agree with TRBD2. The junction had 3 bases not matched to a gene; V was cut back by 2 bases and J by 4 bases. Germline CDR1 is MGHRA and CDR2 is YSYEKL. The CDR3 sequence is 16 residues long. The CDR3 DNA reads TGCGCCAGCAGCCAAACTAGCGGGGGGGGTTCAGATACGCAGTATTTT. The encoded protein is CASSQTSGGGSDTQYF.

The rearrangement joins TRBV5-4 to TRBJ1-6; the D gene is possibly TRBD1 (5 bases). The CDR3 runs 16 residues. The V gene's germline CDR1 is SGHNT and CDR2 YYREEE (reference sequence). V dropped 0 bases and J dropped 8 bases, with 15 bases sitting between them. CDR3 loop: CASSLGSSRVHSPLHF. The CDR3 coding sequence is TGTGCCAGCAGCTTGGGTTCGTCCAGGGTGCATTCACCCCTCCACTTT.

V is TRBV25-1 and J is TRBJ2-7; 10 positions agree with TRBD1. Germline values: CDR1 MGHDK, CDR2 SYGVNS. The CDR3 consists of 15 residues. Trimming at V came to 6 bases and at J to 5 bases, leaving 10 bases not matched to a gene. The CDR3 region is CASSKTGGDSHEQYF. The CDR3 bases are TGTGCCAGCAGCAAGACAGGGGGCGATTCCCACGAGCAGTACTTC.

J is TRBJ1-3 and V is TRBV11-2, with 9 bases identical to TRBD1. The CDR3 extends over 15 amino acids. Losses at the gene ends were 3 bases for V and 4 bases for J; bases not matched to a gene: 4. Germline lookup yields CDR1 SGHAT and CDR2 FQNNGV. The CDR3 is CASSLGQGTGNTIYF. The CDR3, as DNA: TGTGCCAGCAGCTTGGGACAGGGCACAGGAAACACCATATATTTT.

The V and J genes are TRBV5-4 and TRBJ2-2; D uncertain. The CDR3 is 15 amino acids. Germline CDR1 SGHNT, CDR2 YYREEE (reference sequence). Deletions cut 0 bases from V and 1 base from J, with 7 bases between. CDR3 coding DNA: TGTGCCAGCAGCTTGGGGCAGGTGAACACCGGGGAGCTGTTTTTT. It yields the protein CASSLGQVNTGELFF.

V and J are TRBV5-1 and TRBJ1-2; tentative D call: TRBD1 (6 bases). V shed 3 bases and J shed 7 bases, with 25 bases lying between them. The CDR3 contains 17 residues. Germline V gene sequence: CDR1 SGHRS, CDR2 YFSETQ. For the CDR3, the DNA is TGCGCCAGCAGCTCGACACCGTGGCAGGGGAAGACTGGTGGCTACACCTTC. Protein product: CASSSTPWQGKTGGYTF.

V is TRBV5-4 and J is TRBJ2-3; 8 bases are shared with TRBD2. After removal of 2 bases from V and 4 bases from J, the junction contained 18 bases not matched to a gene. This CDR3 comprises 19 residues. Germline V gene sequence: CDR1 SGHNT, CDR2 YYREEE (reference sequence). CDR3 sequence: CASSLGQGIYGGASDTQYF. In DNA, the CDR3 is TGTGCCAGCAGCTTAGGGCAGGGTATTTACGGGGGGGCCTCAGATACGCAGTATTTT.

V is TRBV5-1 and J is TRBJ2-3, with 11 bases fitting TRBD1. From germline, CDR1 is SGHRS and CDR2 YFSETQ. V lost 4 bases to trimming and J lost 8 bases; unmatched junction nucleotides: 9. This CDR3 has 15 residues. Here the CDR3 reads CASSEPGTGGGTQYF. DNA for the CDR3: TGCGCCAGCAGCGAACCCGGGACAGGGGGAGGTACGCAGTATTTT.

The CDR3 loop reads CAGIRDGGANEQFF. The DNA for the CDR3 is TGTGCCGGCATCCGGGACGGGGGGGCAAATGAGCAGTTCTTC. This rearrangement joins TRBV2 to TRBJ2-1; 8 nucleotides align to TRBD2. The CDR3 is 14 amino acids. V dropped 11 bases and J dropped 7; count of bases not matched to a gene: 13. Germline CDR1 reads SNHLY; CDR2 reads FYNNEI.

This clone was detected only once. This sequence joins TRBV5-1 and TRBJ2-5, with D perhaps matching TRBD1 (7 bases). The V end lost 0 bases, the J end lost 4 bases, and 19 bases lay between the germline ends. CDR1 SGHRS and CDR2 YFSETQ come from the germline V gene. The CDR3 totals 17 residues. CDR3 DNA sequence: TGCGCCAGCAGCTTGGGACAAGGAGGGGGCGCGGCAGAGACCCAGTACTTC. Translation: CASSLGQGGGAAETQYF.

The chain links TRBV11-2 to TRBJ2-3; 11 bases match TRBD2. Germline V CDR1 and CDR2: SGHAT, FQNNGV. The CDR3 loop spans 15 amino acids. Trimming removed 3 bases from V and 10 bases from J; junction bases left unmatched: 9. The CDR3 region is CASSFDVAGGRAQYF. The CDR3, as DNA: TGTGCCAGCAGCTTTGACGTAGCGGGGGGGAGGGCGCAGTATTTT.